Shown below are 22 T cell receptor beta chains from a single sample sequenced in a study of blood T cell repertoires in COVID-19. Profiled with immunoSEQ multiplex PCR; TCRdb holds only in-frame clones, not every one. In the table there are more than 95,000 clones, more than 80% of which are singletons. Specimen: peripheral blood. These receptor sequences come from a woman aged 70-85 years with acute or convalescent COVID-19.

The rearrangement uses TRBV11-2 and TRBJ2-1, with 10 bases that match TRBD2. Germline CDR1 reads SGHAT; CDR2 reads FQNNGV. CDR3 length: 16 amino acids. J lost 4 bases, V lost 4 bases, and 7 bases had no gene match. Here the CDR3 reads CASSSRSGGGYNEQFF. In DNA form, the CDR3 reads TGTGCCAGCAGCTCTCGAAGCGGGGGGGGTTACAATGAGCAGTTCTTC. Looking up the rest from reference TRBV11-2 and TRBJ2-1 gives the full variable domain: EAGVAQSPRYKIIEKRQSVAFWCNPISGHATLYWYQQILGQGPKLLIQFQNNGVVDDSQLPKDRFSAERLKGVDSTLKIQPAKLEDSAVYLCASSSRSGGGYNEQFFGPGTRLTVL.

The chain combines TRBV5-5 with TRBJ2-1, with 8 bases lining up with TRBD2. V lost 5 bases to trimming and J lost 0 bases; unmatched junction nucleotides: 4. Germline assignment: CDR1 SGHKS and CDR2 YYEKEE (reference sequence). The CDR3 contains 15 residues. CDR3 nucleotide sequence: TGTGCCAGCAGTAGAAGCGGGAGCTCCTACAATGAGCAGTTCTTC. Residues: CASSRSGSSYNEQFF.

J is TRBJ1-4 and V is TRBV4-3; 9 bases map to TRBD1. The CDR3 extends over 18 amino acids. The germline gives CDR1 LGHNA, CDR2 YSLEER. With V trimmed by 8 bases and J by 7 bases, 20 bases remained unmatched. The CDR3, as DNA: TGCGCCAGCGGCCGTGGGACAGGGTTTGCCCTGGCGGGTGAAAAACTGTTTTTT. Translating it yields CASGRGTGFALAGEKLFF.

In this sample, this clone turned up a few times. J is TRBJ2-1 and V is TRBV19; no clear D. The CDR3 consists of 15 residues. CDR1 and CDR2 (germline): LNHDA, SQIVND (reference sequence). The ends were cut back, 5 bases at V and 0 bases at J, with 11 bases in the middle. The CDR3 loop reads CASSATESSYNEQFF. The CDR3 DNA follows: TGTGCCAGTAGTGCCACTGAGAGCTCCTACAATGAGCAGTTCTTC.

The rearrangement uses TRBV2 and TRBJ1-2; D unresolved. Looked up from germline, CDR1 is SNHLY and CDR2 is FYNNEI. This CDR3 contains 13 residues. V was shortened by 5 bases and J by 4 bases, with 11 bases between the two germline ends. The CDR3 is CASSTEIPYGYTF. The CDR3 DNA reads as TGTGCCAGCAGTACAGAGATCCCCTATGGCTACACCTTC. Full variable domain (missing parts from reference TRBV2 and TRBJ1-2): EPEVTQTPSHQVTQMGQEVILRCVPISNHLYFYWYRQILGQKVEFLVSFYNNEISEKSEIFDDQFSVERPDGSNFTLKIRSTKLEDSAMYFCASSTEIPYGYTFGSGTRLTVV.

The chain joins TRBV9 to TRBJ2-5, with a weak D call TRBD2 (6 bases). V lost 0 bases to trimming and J lost 1 base, with 13 bases between them. CDR1 SGDLS and CDR2 YYNGEE come from the germline V gene. The CDR3 runs 16 residues. The CDR3 loop is CASSVAPGGTQETQYF. CDR3 DNA: TGTGCCAGCAGCGTAGCTCCCGGGGGTACCCAAGAGACCCAGTACTTC. The entire variable domain, with the rest obtained from reference TRBV9 and TRBJ2-5, is as follows: DSGVTQTPKHLITATGQRVTLRCSPRSGDLSVYWYQQSLDQGLQFLIQYYNGEERAKGNILERFSAQQFPDLHSELNLSSLELGDSALYFCASSVAPGGTQETQYFGPGTRLLVL.

V gene TRBV19 combines with J gene TRBJ2-3; the match to TRBD2 covers 7 bases. Germline V gene sequence: CDR1 LNHDA, CDR2 SQIVND (reference sequence). The CDR3 is 20 amino acids. Losses at the gene ends were 6 bases for V and 0 bases for J; bases not matched to a gene: 21. CDR3 protein: CASSHFPNSGQASSTDTQYF. Here the CDR3 DNA reads TGTGCCAGTAGCCATTTCCCGAATAGCGGGCAAGCATCTAGCACAGATACGCAGTATTTT.

In nucleotides, the CDR3 is TGTGCCAGCACCCAGTGGGGGGTTAGCACCGGGGAGCTGTTTTTT. It encodes CASTQWGVSTGELFF. The rearrangement joins TRBV5-5 to TRBJ2-2; D may be TRBD2 (6 bases). Germline V CDR1 and CDR2: SGHKS, YYEKEE (reference sequence). Between the trimmed V and J ends, which lost 6 bases and 4 bases, there was a span of 16 bases. CDR3 length equals 15 residues.

As to this clone: The sample holds other DNA sequences that translate to the same CDR3. The V and J genes are TRBV5-1 and TRBJ2-5; D is undetermined. The CDR3 runs 12 residues. Germline-derived CDR1 and CDR2 are SGHRS and YFSETQ. The ends were cut back, 0 bases at V and 4 bases at J, with 4 bases in the middle. As DNA, the CDR3 is TGCGCCAGCAGCTTGGCCGGAGAGACCCAGTACTTC. Its protein product is CASSLAGETQYF.

The chain carries TRBV24-1 and TRBJ1-1, with D uncertain. The V gene lost 4 bases and the J gene lost 1 base, with 9 bases spanning the gap. Germline V gene sequence: CDR1 KGHDR, CDR2 SFDVKD. The CDR3 extends over 14 amino acids. CDR3 nucleotides: TGTGCCACCAGTGACTCCCCCCCGAACACTGAAGCTTTCTTT. This translates into CATSDSPPNTEAFF.

The chain carries TRBV30 and TRBJ2-7, with TRBD1 identical over 8 bases. The CDR3 covers 13 residues. The ends lost 3 bases at V and 1 base at J; junction bases unmatched: 2. In germline, CDR1 is GTSNPN, CDR2 SVGIG (reference sequence). Here the CDR3 reads CAWRGQGSYEQYF. CDR3 DNA: TGTGCCTGGAGAGGACAGGGTTCCTACGAGCAGTACTTC.

This chain uses TRBV3-1 (or the pseudogene TRBV3-2) with TRBJ1-2, with 7 bases identical to TRBD1. Germline-derived CDR1 and CDR2 are LGHDT and YNNKEL (reference sequence). V lost 4 bases, J lost 8 bases, and 16 bases stayed unmatched. There are 16 residues in the CDR3. The CDR3 region has the DNA TGTGCCAGCAGCCTTTCCCGAGGGGGCGTTATCGAAGGCTACACCTTC. It yields the protein CASSLSRGGVIEGYTF.

CDR3 bases: TGTGCCAGCAGTGAAGTGCGGGACAGTTATGGCTACACCTTC. This gives the protein CASSEVRDSYGYTF. The rearrangement joins TRBV6-1 to TRBJ1-2, with 7 bases aligning to TRBD1. The CDR3 spans 14 residues. J lost 5 bases, V lost 1 base, and 4 bases had no gene match. The germline V gene has CDR1 MNHNS and CDR2 SASEGT.

This rearrangement joins TRBV5-1 to TRBJ1-1, with D possibly matching TRBD1 (6 bases). This CDR3 comprises 14 residues. V lost 4 bases to trimming and J lost 3 bases, with 13 bases between them. Germline lookup yields CDR1 SGHRS and CDR2 YFSETQ. CDR3 nucleotides: TGCGCCAGCAGCCTACAGGGCATGGACACTGAAGCTTTCTTT. Its protein is CASSLQGMDTEAFF.

This sequence joins TRBV19 and TRBJ1-2; D is possibly TRBD1 (6 bases). Germline V gene lookup returns CDR1 LNHDA and CDR2 SQIVND (reference sequence). V was trimmed by 7 bases and J by 1 base, leaving 16 bases between them. CDR3 length: 15 amino acids. CDR3 sequence reads: CASMSRGEVNYGYTF. Here the CDR3 DNA reads TGTGCCAGTATGTCCAGGGGTGAGGTTAACTATGGCTACACCTTC.

Turning to this clone: A junction end diverges from the germline sequence, so it may reflect a read error. The chain combines TRBV6-2 or TRBV6-3 with TRBJ1-1; D might be TRBD1 (6 bases). The CDR3 is 14 residues long. Per the germline V gene, CDR1 is MNHEY and CDR2 is SVGEGT. CDR3 nucleotides: TGTGCCAGCAGCCCGCCCTTCCGGGACACCGAAGCTTTCTTT. This codes for CASSPPFRDTEAFF.

The V gene is TRBV3-1 (or the pseudogene TRBV3-2), the J gene TRBJ1-2; TRBD1 aligns across 8 bases. The ends lost 2 bases at V and 0 bases at J; junction bases unmatched: 8. The CDR3 totals 17 residues. The germline V gene has CDR1 LGHDT and CDR2 YNNKEL (reference sequence). Written as DNA, the CDR3 is TGTGCCAGCAGCCAACGCATGTCGGACAGGGCTAACTATGGCTACACCTTC. Protein sequence: CASSQRMSDRANYGYTF.

The rearrangement uses TRBV9 and TRBJ2-3, with TRBD2 matching 11 bases. The CDR3 has 16 residues. CDR1 and CDR2 from the germline V gene are SGDLS and YYNGEE. V lost 3 bases, J lost 0 bases, and 3 bases stayed unmatched. The CDR3 nucleotides read TGTGCCAGCAGCGCCAGGACTAGCGGGAGCACAGATACGCAGTATTTT. Translated: CASSARTSGSTDTQYF.

V and J are TRBV5-1 and TRBJ2-1; 9 bases match TRBD2. CDR3 length: 17 residues. Germline V gene data show CDR1 as SGHRS and CDR2 as YFSETQ. The J segment lost 0 bases and the V segment lost 4 bases, leaving 8 bases of the junction unmatched. The CDR3 sequence: CASSPRTSEFSYNEQFF. The CDR3, as DNA: TGCGCCAGCAGCCCCAGGACTAGCGAGTTCTCCTACAATGAGCAGTTCTTC.

This chain connects TRBV5-4 to TRBJ2-7, with D tentatively TRBD2 (7 bases). Germline CDR1 and CDR2: SGHNT and YYREEE (reference sequence). V lost 0 bases, J lost 3 bases, and 13 bases lay in between. The CDR3 has 15 residues. CDR3 loop: CASSLEGGVYYEQYF. CDR3 in DNA: TGTGCCAGCAGCTTGGAGGGGGGGGTGTACTACGAGCAGTACTTC.

The rearrangement uses TRBV3-1 (or the pseudogene TRBV3-2) and TRBJ2-1, with TRBD2 as a possible D gene (6 bases). Trimming took 0 bases from V and 7 from J, leaving 19 bases between them. Germline loops: CDR1 LGHDT, CDR2 YNNKEL (reference sequence). The CDR3 loop spans 17 amino acids. CDR3 sequence reads: CASSQEGGVSQQNEQFF. In DNA form, the CDR3 reads TGTGCCAGCAGCCAAGAGGGCGGGGTATCCCAACAGAATGAGCAGTTCTTC.

The chain's CDR3 is CASSLGTSGVETQYF. The CDR3 bases are TGCGCCAGCAGCTTAGGCACTAGCGGGGTAGAGACCCAGTACTTC. The J gene is TRBJ2-5, the V gene TRBV5-1, with 10 bases identical to TRBD2. Germline-derived CDR1 and CDR2 are SGHRS and YFSETQ. CDR3 length: 15 amino acids. The V gene end was trimmed by 2 bases and the J gene end by 4 bases; junction bases not matched to a gene: 5.